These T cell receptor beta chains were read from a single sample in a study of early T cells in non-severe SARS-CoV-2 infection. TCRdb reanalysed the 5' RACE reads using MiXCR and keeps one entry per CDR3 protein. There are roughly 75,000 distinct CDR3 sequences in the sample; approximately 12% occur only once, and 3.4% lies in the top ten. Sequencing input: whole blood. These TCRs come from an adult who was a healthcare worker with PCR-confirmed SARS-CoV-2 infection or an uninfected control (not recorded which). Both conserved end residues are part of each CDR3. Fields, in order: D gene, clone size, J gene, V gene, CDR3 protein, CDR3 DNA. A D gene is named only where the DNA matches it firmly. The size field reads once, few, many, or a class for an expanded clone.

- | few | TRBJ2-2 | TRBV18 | CASSPSQLRIGELFF | TGTGCCAGCTCACCATCGCAGCTGAGAATCGGGGAGCTGTTTTTT
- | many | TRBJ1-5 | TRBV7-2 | CASSLQGPLTNQPQHF | TGTGCCAGCAGCCTGCAGGGGCCCCTTACGAATCAGCCCCAGCATTTT
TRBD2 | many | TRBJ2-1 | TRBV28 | CASTMGGRHNEQFF | TGTGCCAGCACCATGGGGGGGAGACACAATGAGCAGTTCTTC
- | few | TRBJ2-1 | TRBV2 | CASSDEATYNEQFF | TGTGCCAGCAGTGACGAGGCTACTTACAATGAGCAGTTCTTC
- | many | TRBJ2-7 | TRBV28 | CASRTLYEQYF | TGTGCCAGCAGGACCCTCTATGAGCAGTACTTC